This T cell receptor (beta chain) comes out of a study of T-cell reconstitution after alpha-beta-depleted transplantation in children. Whole-study findings and limits: Several hundred expanded graft clones reportedly were the source of alpha-beta T cells about two months after transplant. The main origin of T-cell counts and diversity one year after transplant was newly produced T cells.

Library preparation (for TCRbeta) was performed with unique molecular identifiers. TCRdb passed the PCR reads through MiXCR, listing each CDR3 protein once. The data show over 100,000 distinct CDR3 sequences, about 9.3% seen once. Trimming cost V 5 bases and J 3 bases; bases outside gene matches: 6. The CDR3 has 14 residues. Germline CDR1 reads SEHNR; CDR2 reads FQNEAQ (reference sequence). Worth noting for this clonotype: No antigen is known for it.

Sample: PBMCs, taken before TCRalphabeta/CD19-depleted stem cell transplant. V usage is TRBV7-9 and J usage is TRBJ2-7, with 8 bases matching TRBD1. The TCR was taken from a boy between 2 and 10 years old with acute lymphoblastic leukemia, due to receive a stem cell transplant. CDR3 nucleotides: TGTGCCAGCAGCCCGGGACAGGCCTTCTACGAGCAGTACTTC. Translating gives CASSPGQAFYEQYF. The variable domain in full, with the rest retrieved from reference TRBV7-9 and TRBJ2-7, is DTGVSQNPRHKITKRGQNVTFRCDPISEHNRLYWYRQTLGQGPEFLTYFQNEAQLEKSRLLSDRFSAERPKGSFSTLEIQRTEQGDSAMYLCASSPGQAFYEQYFGPGTRLTVT.